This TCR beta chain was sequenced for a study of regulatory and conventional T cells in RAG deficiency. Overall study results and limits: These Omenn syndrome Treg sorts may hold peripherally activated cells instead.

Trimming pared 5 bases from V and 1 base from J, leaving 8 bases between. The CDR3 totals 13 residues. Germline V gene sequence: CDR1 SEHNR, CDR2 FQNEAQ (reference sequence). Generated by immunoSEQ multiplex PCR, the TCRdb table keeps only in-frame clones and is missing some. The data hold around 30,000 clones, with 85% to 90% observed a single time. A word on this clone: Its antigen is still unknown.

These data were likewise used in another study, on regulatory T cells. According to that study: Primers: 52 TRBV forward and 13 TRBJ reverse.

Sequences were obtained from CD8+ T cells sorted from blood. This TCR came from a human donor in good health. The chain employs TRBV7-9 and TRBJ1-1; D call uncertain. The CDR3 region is CASSTRENTEAFF. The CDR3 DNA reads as TGTGCCAGCAGCACCCGAGAGAACACTGAAGCTTTCTTT.